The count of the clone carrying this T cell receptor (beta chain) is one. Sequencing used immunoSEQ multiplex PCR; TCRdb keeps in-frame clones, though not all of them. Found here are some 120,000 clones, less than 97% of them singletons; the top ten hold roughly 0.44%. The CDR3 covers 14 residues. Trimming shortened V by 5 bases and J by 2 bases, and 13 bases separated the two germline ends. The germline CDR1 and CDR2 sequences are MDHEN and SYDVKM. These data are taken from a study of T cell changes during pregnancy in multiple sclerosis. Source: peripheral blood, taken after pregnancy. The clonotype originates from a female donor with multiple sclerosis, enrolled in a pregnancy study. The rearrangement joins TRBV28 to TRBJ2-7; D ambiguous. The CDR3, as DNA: TGTGCCAGCAGTGCTAGACTGAAGCCCTACGAGCAGTACTTC. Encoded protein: CASSARLKPYEQYF.